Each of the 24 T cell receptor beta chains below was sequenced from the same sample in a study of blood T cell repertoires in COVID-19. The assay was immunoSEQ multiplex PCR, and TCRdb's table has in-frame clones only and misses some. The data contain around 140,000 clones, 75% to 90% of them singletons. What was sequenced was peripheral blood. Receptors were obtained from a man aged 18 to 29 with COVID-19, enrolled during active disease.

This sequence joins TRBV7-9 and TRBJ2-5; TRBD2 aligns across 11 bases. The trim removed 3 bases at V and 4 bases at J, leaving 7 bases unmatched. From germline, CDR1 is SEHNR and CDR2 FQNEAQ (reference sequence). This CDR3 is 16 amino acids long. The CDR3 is CASSFFSGRVRETQYF. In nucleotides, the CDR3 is TGTGCCAGCAGCTTCTTTAGCGGGAGGGTTCGAGAGACCCAGTACTTC.

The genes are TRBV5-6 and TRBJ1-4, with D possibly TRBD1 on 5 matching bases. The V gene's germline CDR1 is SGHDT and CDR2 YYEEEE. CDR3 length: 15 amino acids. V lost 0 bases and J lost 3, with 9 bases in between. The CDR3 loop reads CASSLETEANEKLFF. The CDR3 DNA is TGTGCCAGCAGCTTGGAGACAGAAGCTAATGAAAAACTGTTTTTT.

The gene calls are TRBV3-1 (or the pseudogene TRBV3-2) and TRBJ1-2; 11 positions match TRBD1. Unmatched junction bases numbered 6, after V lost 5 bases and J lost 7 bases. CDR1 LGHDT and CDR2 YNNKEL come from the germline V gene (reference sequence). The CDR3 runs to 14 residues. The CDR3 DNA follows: TGTGCCAGCAGCGCAACTGGGACAGGGGGTGGCTACACCTTC. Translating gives CASSATGTGGGYTF.

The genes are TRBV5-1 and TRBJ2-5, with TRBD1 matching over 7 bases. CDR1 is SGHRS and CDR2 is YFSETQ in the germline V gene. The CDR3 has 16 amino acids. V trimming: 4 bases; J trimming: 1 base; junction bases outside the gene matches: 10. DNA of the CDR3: TGCGCCAGCAGCATCCGGGACAGTTTTTCCCAAGAGACCCAGTACTTC. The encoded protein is CASSIRDSFSQETQYF. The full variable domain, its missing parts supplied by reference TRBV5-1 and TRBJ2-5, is KAGVTQTPRYLIKTRGQQVTLSCSPISGHRSVSWYQQTPGQGLQFLFEYFSETQRNKGNFPGRFSGRQFSNSRSEMNVSTLELGDSALYLCASSIRDSFSQETQYFGPGTRLLVL.

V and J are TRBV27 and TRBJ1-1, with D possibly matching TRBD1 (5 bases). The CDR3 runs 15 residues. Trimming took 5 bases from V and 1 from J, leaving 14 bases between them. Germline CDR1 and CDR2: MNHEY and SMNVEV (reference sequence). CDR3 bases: TGTGCCAGCAGTCTCGGGGGGGTAGGGAACACTGAAGCTTTCTTT. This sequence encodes CASSLGGVGNTEAFF.

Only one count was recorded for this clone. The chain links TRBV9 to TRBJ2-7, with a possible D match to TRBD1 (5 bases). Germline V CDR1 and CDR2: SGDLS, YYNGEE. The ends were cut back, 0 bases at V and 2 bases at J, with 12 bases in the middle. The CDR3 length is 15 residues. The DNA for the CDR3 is TGTGCCAGCAGCGTAGGCCAGGGTGGCCCCTACGAGCAGTACTTC. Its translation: CASSVGQGGPYEQYF.

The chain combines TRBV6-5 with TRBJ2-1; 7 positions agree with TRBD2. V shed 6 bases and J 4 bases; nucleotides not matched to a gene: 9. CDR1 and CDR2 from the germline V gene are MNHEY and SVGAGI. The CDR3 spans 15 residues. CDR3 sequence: CASRSLRGGYNEQFF. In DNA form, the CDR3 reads TGTGCCAGCAGGAGCTTGCGGGGAGGGTACAATGAGCAGTTCTTC.

CDR3 nucleotide sequence: TGTGCCTGGACCGGGGGCTCTGGAAACACCATATATTTT. Translated: CAWTGGSGNTIYF. V is TRBV30 and J is TRBJ1-3; D possibly corresponds to TRBD1 (5 bases). Germline CDR1 GTSNPN, CDR2 SVGIG (reference sequence). The CDR3 covers 13 residues. V lost 4 bases and J 0 bases, leaving 7 bases between the germline ends.

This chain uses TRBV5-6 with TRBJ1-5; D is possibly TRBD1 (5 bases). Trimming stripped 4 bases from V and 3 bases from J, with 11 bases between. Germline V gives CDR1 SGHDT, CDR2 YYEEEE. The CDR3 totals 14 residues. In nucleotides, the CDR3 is TGTGCCAGCAGCGGAACCAGGGACAATCAGCCCCAGCATTTT. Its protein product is CASSGTRDNQPQHF.

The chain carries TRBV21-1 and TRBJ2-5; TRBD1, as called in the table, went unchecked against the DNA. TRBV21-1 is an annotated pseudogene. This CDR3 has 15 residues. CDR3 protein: CASSKCTRNQETQYF. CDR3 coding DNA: TGTGCCAGCAGCAAATGTACCAGGAACCAAGAGACCCAGTACTTC.

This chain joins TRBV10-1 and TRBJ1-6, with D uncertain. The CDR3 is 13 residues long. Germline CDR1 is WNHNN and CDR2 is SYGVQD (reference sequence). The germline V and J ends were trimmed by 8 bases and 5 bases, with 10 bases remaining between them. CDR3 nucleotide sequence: TGCGCCAGCCCGGCAGGTAATAATTCACCCCTCCACTTT. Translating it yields CASPAGNNSPLHF.

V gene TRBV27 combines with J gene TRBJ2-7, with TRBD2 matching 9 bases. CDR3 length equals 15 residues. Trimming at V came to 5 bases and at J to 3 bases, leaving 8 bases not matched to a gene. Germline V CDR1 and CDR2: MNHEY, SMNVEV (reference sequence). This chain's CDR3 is CASSSGGRLHYEQYF. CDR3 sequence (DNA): TGTGCCAGCAGTAGCGGGGGGCGCCTTCACTACGAGCAGTACTTC.

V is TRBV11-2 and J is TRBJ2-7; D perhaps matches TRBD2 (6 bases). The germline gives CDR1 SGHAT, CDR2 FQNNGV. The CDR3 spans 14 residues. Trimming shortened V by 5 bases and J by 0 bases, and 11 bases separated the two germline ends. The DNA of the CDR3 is TGTGCCAGCAGCCGGGGAGGCCTCTCCTACGAGCAGTACTTC. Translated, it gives CASSRGGLSYEQYF.

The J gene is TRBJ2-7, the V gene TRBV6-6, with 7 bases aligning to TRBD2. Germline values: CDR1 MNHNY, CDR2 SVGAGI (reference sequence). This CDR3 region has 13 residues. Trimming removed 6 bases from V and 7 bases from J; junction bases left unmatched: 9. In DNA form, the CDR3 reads TGTGCCAGCAGCCCGGGACTACCTTTAGAGCAGTACTTC. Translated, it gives CASSPGLPLEQYF.

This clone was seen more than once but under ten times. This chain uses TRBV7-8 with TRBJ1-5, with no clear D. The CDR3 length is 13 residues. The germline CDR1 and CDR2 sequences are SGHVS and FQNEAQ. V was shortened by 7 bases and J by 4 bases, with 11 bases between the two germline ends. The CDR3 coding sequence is TGTGCCAGCACTTATGGCCCTAATCAGCCCCAGCATTTT. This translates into CASTYGPNQPQHF.

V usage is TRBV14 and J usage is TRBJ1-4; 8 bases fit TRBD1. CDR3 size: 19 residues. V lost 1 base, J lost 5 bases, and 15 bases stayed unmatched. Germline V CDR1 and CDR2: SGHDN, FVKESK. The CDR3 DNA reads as TGTGCCAGCAGCCAAGTCCATCGGGCAGGGGGCCTGGTGAATGAAAAACTGTTTTTT. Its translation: CASSQVHRAGGLVNEKLFF.

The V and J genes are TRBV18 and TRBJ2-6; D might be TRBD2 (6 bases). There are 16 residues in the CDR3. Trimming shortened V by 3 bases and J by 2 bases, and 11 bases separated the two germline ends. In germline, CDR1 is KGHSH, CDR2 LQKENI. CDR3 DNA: TGTGCCAGCTCACCGATGGAGGGGCCTGGGGCCAACGTCCTGACTTTC. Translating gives CASSPMEGPGANVLTF.

The CDR3 protein is CASTGTGSGANVLTF. CDR3 in DNA: TGTGCCAGCACAGGGACAGGATCCGGGGCCAACGTCCTGACTTTC. The chain uses TRBV7-2 and TRBJ2-6, with 8 bases that match TRBD1. The CDR3 loop spans 15 amino acids. CDR1 is SGHTA and CDR2 is FQGNSA in the germline V gene. V was pared by 7 bases and J by 4 bases, with 6 bases of the junction left unmatched.

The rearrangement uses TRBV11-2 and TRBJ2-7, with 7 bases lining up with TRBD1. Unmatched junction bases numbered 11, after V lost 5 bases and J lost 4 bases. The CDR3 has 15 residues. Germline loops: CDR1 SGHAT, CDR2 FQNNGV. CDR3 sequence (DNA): TGTGCCAGCAGCCACCGGACAGGAAGGGGGTACGAGCAGTACTTC. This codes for CASSHRTGRGYEQYF.

The CDR3 here is CASSGNRDRGHTGELFF. CDR3 coding DNA: TGTGCCAGCAGCGGGAACCGGGACAGGGGGCACACCGGGGAGCTGTTTTTT. This chain joins TRBV9 and TRBJ2-2, with 12 bases lining up with TRBD1. The CDR3 has 17 residues. The germline V gene encodes CDR1 SGDLS and CDR2 YYNGEE. V shed 3 bases, J shed 3 bases, and the junction held 6 bases outside the gene matches.

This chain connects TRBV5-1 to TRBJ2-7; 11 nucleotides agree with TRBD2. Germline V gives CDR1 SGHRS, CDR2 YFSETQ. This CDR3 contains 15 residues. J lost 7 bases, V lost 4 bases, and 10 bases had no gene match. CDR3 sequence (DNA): TGCGCCAGCAGCCGACTAGCGGGACCAGGGGGGGAGCAGTACTTC. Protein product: CASSRLAGPGGEQYF.

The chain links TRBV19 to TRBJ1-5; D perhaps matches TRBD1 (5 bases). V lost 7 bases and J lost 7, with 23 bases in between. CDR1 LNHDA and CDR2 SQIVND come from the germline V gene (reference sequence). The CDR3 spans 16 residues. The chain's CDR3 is CASTPREGSAGQPQHF. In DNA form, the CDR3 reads TGTGCCAGTACCCCGAGGGAGGGGAGCGCGGGGCAGCCCCAGCATTTT.

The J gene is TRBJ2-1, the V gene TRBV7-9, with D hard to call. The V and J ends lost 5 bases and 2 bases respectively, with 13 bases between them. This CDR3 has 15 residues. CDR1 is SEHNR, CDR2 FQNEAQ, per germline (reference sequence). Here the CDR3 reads CASSPLRGTYNEQFF. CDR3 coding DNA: TGTGCCAGCAGCCCCCTACGAGGTACCTACAATGAGCAGTTCTTC.

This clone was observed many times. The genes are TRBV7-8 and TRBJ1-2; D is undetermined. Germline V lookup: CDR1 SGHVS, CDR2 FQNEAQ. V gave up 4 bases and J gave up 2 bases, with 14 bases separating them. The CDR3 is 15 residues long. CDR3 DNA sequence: TGTGCCAGCAGCTCCATCGGAGGGATGAACTATGGCTACACCTTC. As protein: CASSSIGGMNYGYTF.